This T cell receptor (beta chain) was documented in a study of T cell responses to AZD1222 COVID-19 vaccine (dated by TCRdb to the early 2020s). Regarding the research as a whole: A total of 233 trial participants underwent TCR sequencing, of whom 200 to 220 received two doses of AZD1222 and about 26 received two doses of the MenACWY control vaccine. Enrollment into the trials was organized by age into subgroups of 18-55, 56-69 and 70-plus years, and those subgroups contained roughly 140, 27 and 60 TCR-sequenced participants, respectively.

According to the study, the label for this sample's time point signals: about 28 days (+/-7) after the second vaccine dose. Because spike-specific TCR depth and breadth did not differ between the two schedules, AZD1222 recipients who got a second dose at roughly 4 weeks were pooled with those who got a second dose at roughly 12 weeks. The vaccinee samples were drawn from two UK trials, COV001 and COV002, one of which was a single-blind randomized controlled phase 2/3 trial testing AZD1222 (ChAdOx1 nCoV-19) in healthy adults. For TCRbeta chain sequencing, PBMC samples from trial participants were taken at day 0 and at day 28 after the second dose. The CDR3 regions of human TCRbeta chains were analyzed by immunosequencing. In the original analysis: TCRs in the repertoires were matched against a reference library of SARS-CoV-2-specific TCRs that had been generated with the MIRA antigen-specificity platform. Breadth was defined as the fraction of unique TCRs that were SARS-CoV-2-associated, and depth was defined as the fraction of total T cells that were SARS-CoV-2-associated. Using the MIRA data, each spike-specific TCR was assigned both to the spike region to which the TCR was reactive and to a CD4 or CD8 class. Log10-transformed breadth and depth values were compared by one-way ANOVA with Sidak's multiple comparisons tests. Drawn from immuneACCESS, this table holds only the in-frame rearrangements with V and J called that TCRdb kept. Clones are partly lost; checked studies trace under half to an unresolved V gene and leave the rest unexplained. That table is the source of V, J and clone size, and D and trimming were worked out from the DNA. The sample table lists fewer than 150,000 clones, more than 75% of them with a count of one. The biggest ten clones account for 2.5% to 3.5% of the sample.

V and J are truncated by 0 bases and 4 bases respectively, leaving an intervening sequence of 11 bases. The CDR3 has 15 amino acids, counting the end cysteine and phenylalanine. Only the CDR3 DNA stays, 45 bases, in frame from base 1. In the germline V gene, CDR1 corresponds to SGHRS and CDR2 to YFSETQ. On the study overall, not on this receptor specifically: In the small 56-69-year group, the increase in depth fell short of significance, most likely because of low power. After two AZD1222 doses, spike-specific TCR breadth and depth were significantly higher than at day 0 and than in MenACWY recipients. Conclusions about previously exposed vaccinees were limited because only six or seven AZD1222 recipients were SARS-CoV-2 seropositive at baseline. Because no day 14 peak-response samples were available, the repertoires could be characterized only after the peak T cell response. Vaccine-associated CD4 TCRs spanned the whole spike protein, with dominant responses in regions 160-218 and 743-854. Participants were mostly white British, with more females than males. The authors suggested clonal diversity may have been underestimated. Epitopes outside the regions mutated in the B.1.351 and B.1.1.7 variants were reportedly recognized by nearly half of the unique spike-specific TCRs.

Remarks on this clone: No antigen is known for it. No qualities accompany the bases; no much larger clone lies one base away.

The rearranged chain carries TRBV5-1 and TRBJ1-5, with no confidently assigned D gene. This TCR was sampled from an adult who received the AZD1222 COVID-19 vaccine. Sequenced here: peripheral blood, sampled 28 days after the second AZD1222 dose. CDR3 protein: CASSLEGNRNQPQHF. The base sequence is TGCGCCAGCAGCTTGGAAGGGAATAGGAATCAGCCCCAGCATTTT.